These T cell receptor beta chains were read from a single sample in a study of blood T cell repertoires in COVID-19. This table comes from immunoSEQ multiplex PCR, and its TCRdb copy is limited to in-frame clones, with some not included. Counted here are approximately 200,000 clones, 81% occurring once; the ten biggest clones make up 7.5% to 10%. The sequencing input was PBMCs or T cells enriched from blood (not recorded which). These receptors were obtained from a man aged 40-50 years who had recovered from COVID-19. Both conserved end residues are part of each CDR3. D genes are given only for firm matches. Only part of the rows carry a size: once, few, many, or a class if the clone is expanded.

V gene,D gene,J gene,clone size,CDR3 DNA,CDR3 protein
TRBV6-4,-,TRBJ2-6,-,TGTGCCAGCAGTGATTTGGCAGGGGCCAACGTCCTGACTTTC,CASSDLAGANVLTF
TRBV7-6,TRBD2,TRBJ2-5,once,TGTGCCAGCAGCCCAGGACTAGCGGGAGGGCCTCAGGAGACCCAGTACTTC,CASSPGLAGGPQETQYF
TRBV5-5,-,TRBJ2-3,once,TGTGCCAGCAGCCGGAGCGGGGATACGCAGTATTTT,CASSRSGDTQYF
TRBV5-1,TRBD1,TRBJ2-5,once,TGCGCCAGCAGCTTGGGGGGGACAGGGTATCAAGAGACCCAGTACTTC,CASSLGGTGYQETQYF
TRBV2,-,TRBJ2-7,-,TGTGCCAGCGGCCGACAGCTCTACGAGCAGTACTTC,CASGRQLYEQYF
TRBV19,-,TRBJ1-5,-,TGTGCCAGTACCACCCAGGGTGACAGCAATCAGCCCCAGCATTTT,CASTTQGDSNQPQHF
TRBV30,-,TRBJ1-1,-,TGTGCCTGGAGTCTACAGGGACCTGAAGCTTTCTTT,CAWSLQGPEAFF
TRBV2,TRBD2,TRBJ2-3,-,TGTGGGTCTAGCGGGGGGAGGACAGATACGCAGTATTTT,CGSSGGRTDTQYF
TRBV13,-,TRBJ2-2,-,TGTGCCAGCAGCTTTACAGGGAGTCGCGGCGGGGAGCTGTTTTTT,CASSFTGSRGGELFF
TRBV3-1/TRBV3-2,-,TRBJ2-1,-,TGTGCCAGCAGCCAAGATTCTCGGACTGGCACCTTTTACAATGAGCAGTTCTTC,CASSQDSRTGTFYNEQFF
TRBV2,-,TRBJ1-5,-,TGTGCCAGCGACCCTGGGCGTAGGAGCAATCAGCCCCAGCATTTT,CASDPGRRSNQPQHF
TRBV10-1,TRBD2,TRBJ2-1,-,TGCGCCAGCAGTGACCCTAGCGGGAGTCCCTACAATGAGCAGTTCTTC,CASSDPSGSPYNEQFF
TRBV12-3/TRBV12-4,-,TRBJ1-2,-,TGTGCCAGCAGTTCCAGGGGATCGGGTGGCTACACCTTC,CASSSRGSGGYTF
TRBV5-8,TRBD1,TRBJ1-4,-,TGTGCCAGCAGCTTTAGGTCTTCGGGACAGGGGACCCTAGGGAATTTT,CASSFRSSGQGTLGNF
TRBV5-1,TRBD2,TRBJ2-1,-,TGCGCCAGCAGCTCTTGGGTAGCGGGAGGACACAATGAGCAGTTCTTC,CASSSWVAGGHNEQFF
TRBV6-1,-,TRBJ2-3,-,TGTGCCAGCAGTGAATTCCCCGGGGGCACAGATACGCAGTATTTT,CASSEFPGGTDTQYF
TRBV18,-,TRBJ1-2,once,TGTGCCAGCTCACCCGAAGGGAGGCATGGCTACACCTTC,CASSPEGRHGYTF
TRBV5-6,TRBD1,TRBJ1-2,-,TGTGCCAGCAGCTTGGAGGGACAGATGAATGACTATGGCTACACCTTC,CASSLEGQMNDYGYTF
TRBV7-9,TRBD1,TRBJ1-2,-,TGTGCCAGCAGCCATCGTGAGACAGGGTATGGCTACACCTTC,CASSHRETGYGYTF
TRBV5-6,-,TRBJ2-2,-,TGTGCCAGCAGCTTGGTTCCGGGCGGGGAGCTGTTTTTT,CASSLVPGGELFF